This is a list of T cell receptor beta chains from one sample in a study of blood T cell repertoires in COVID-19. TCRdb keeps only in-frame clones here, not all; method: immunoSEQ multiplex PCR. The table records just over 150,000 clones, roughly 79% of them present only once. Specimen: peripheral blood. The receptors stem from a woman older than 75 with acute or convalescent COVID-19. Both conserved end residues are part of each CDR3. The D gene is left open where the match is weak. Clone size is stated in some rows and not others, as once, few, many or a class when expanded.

cdr3_nt: TGTGCCAGCAGCCCAAGGACAGTAGGGAACTACGAGCAGTACTTC; cdr3_aa: CASSPRTVGNYEQYF; v_call: TRBV6-5; clone_size: NA; d_call: NA; j_call: TRBJ2-7
cdr3_nt: TGTGCCAGCTCTAGGGGGAAAAACGAGCAGTACTTC; cdr3_aa: CASSRGKNEQYF; v_call: TRBV11-2; clone_size: NA; d_call: NA; j_call: TRBJ2-7
cdr3_nt: TGTGCCCGGGATCACGGGACTAGCAGTAGCGAGCAGTACTTC; cdr3_aa: CARDHGTSSSEQYF; v_call: TRBV30; clone_size: few; d_call: TRBD2; j_call: TRBJ2-7
cdr3_nt: TGTGCCAGCAGCCGGCGGGGACAGGGGACGGGCGAGCAGTACTTC; cdr3_aa: CASSRRGQGTGEQYF; v_call: TRBV11-2; clone_size: NA; d_call: TRBD1; j_call: TRBJ2-7
cdr3_nt: TGTGCCTGGAGTTTCCCAGCGGGAGCCAAAAACATTCAGTACTTC; cdr3_aa: CAWSFPAGAKNIQYF; v_call: TRBV30; clone_size: NA; d_call: NA; j_call: TRBJ2-4
cdr3_nt: TGCGCCAGCAGCTTATCTTCAACTAATGAAAAACTGTTTTTT; cdr3_aa: CASSLSSTNEKLFF; v_call: TRBV5-1; clone_size: NA; d_call: NA; j_call: TRBJ1-4
cdr3_nt: TGTGCCAGCTCACTCACACTCGGGACAGACCTCACAGATACGCAGTATTTT; cdr3_aa: CASSLTLGTDLTDTQYF; v_call: TRBV18; clone_size: NA; d_call: TRBD1; j_call: TRBJ2-3
cdr3_nt: TGTGCCAGCAGCTTGGGGCGGGATGGGGAGACCCAGTACTTC; cdr3_aa: CASSLGRDGETQYF; v_call: TRBV5-4; clone_size: NA; d_call: NA; j_call: TRBJ2-5
cdr3_nt: TGCGCCAGCAGTATCGACAGAGATGGCTACACCTTC; cdr3_aa: CASSIDRDGYTF; v_call: TRBV5-1; clone_size: NA; d_call: NA; j_call: TRBJ1-2
cdr3_nt: TGCGCCAGCAGCCAAGATCGCGGGGGAGGCCGGATAGATACGCAGTATTTT; cdr3_aa: CASSQDRGGGRIDTQYF; v_call: TRBV4-1; clone_size: once; d_call: TRBD2; j_call: TRBJ2-3
cdr3_nt: TGTGCTAGTGGTTGGAGGGGTGATCAGCCCCAGCATTTT; cdr3_aa: CASGWRGDQPQHF; v_call: TRBV12-5; clone_size: NA; d_call: NA; j_call: TRBJ1-5
cdr3_nt: TGTGCCAGCAGCCAAGGGGCTTATCAGCCCCAGCATTTT; cdr3_aa: CASSQGAYQPQHF; v_call: TRBV3-1/TRBV3-2; clone_size: once; d_call: NA; j_call: TRBJ1-5
cdr3_nt: TGTGCCAGCAGTTTTAAAGCAGGGGGCTACACCTTC; cdr3_aa: CASSFKAGGYTF; v_call: TRBV12-3/TRBV12-4; clone_size: NA; d_call: NA; j_call: TRBJ1-2
cdr3_nt: TGTGCCATCAGTGAGACACAGGGCGCCAATCAGCCCCAGCATTTT; cdr3_aa: CAISETQGANQPQHF; v_call: TRBV10-3; clone_size: once; d_call: NA; j_call: TRBJ1-5
cdr3_nt: TGTGCCAGCAGTTCTCTGGGACAGGGGGCTTCACCCCTCCACTTT; cdr3_aa: CASSSLGQGASPLHF; v_call: TRBV6-5; clone_size: NA; d_call: TRBD1; j_call: TRBJ1-6
cdr3_nt: TGCGCCAGCAGCTCCGGACAGGGAGTGACCGCTGAAGCTTTCTTT; cdr3_aa: CASSSGQGVTAEAFF; v_call: TRBV5-1; clone_size: NA; d_call: TRBD1; j_call: TRBJ1-1
cdr3_nt: TGCGCCAGCAGCTTGGATGCGGGAAGCTCCTACAATGAGCAGTTCTTC; cdr3_aa: CASSLDAGSSYNEQFF; v_call: TRBV5-1; clone_size: NA; d_call: NA; j_call: TRBJ2-1
cdr3_nt: TGTGCCAGCAGTGGGGGACAGTTTCCCAGCGAGCAGTACTTC; cdr3_aa: CASSGGQFPSEQYF; v_call: TRBV21-1; clone_size: once; d_call: NA; j_call: TRBJ2-7
cdr3_nt: TGTGCCATCAGTGAGAGGGGCGGGAGGGCCTCCTACAATGAGCAGTTCTTC; cdr3_aa: CAISERGGRASYNEQFF; v_call: TRBV10-3; clone_size: NA; d_call: TRBD2; j_call: TRBJ2-1
cdr3_nt: TGTGCCAGCAGCTTAGGAGGGACAGGGTATGGCTACACCTTC; cdr3_aa: CASSLGGTGYGYTF; v_call: TRBV7-2; clone_size: NA; d_call: TRBD1; j_call: TRBJ1-2
cdr3_nt: TGTGCCAGCAGCCCATACAGGGGGAACTATGGCTACACCTTC; cdr3_aa: CASSPYRGNYGYTF; v_call: TRBV5-6; clone_size: NA; d_call: TRBD1; j_call: TRBJ1-2
cdr3_nt: TGTGCCATCAGTGCCGCGGGGGATCAGCCCCAGCATTTT; cdr3_aa: CAISAAGDQPQHF; v_call: TRBV10-3; clone_size: NA; d_call: NA; j_call: TRBJ1-5
cdr3_nt: TGTGCCAGCAGTTACCGGGACAGAAACAACGAGCAGTACTTC; cdr3_aa: CASSYRDRNNEQYF; v_call: TRBV6-5; clone_size: NA; d_call: TRBD1; j_call: TRBJ2-7
cdr3_nt: TGTGCCAGTAGGATAGCAGGGGGCGCTTCCTACGAGCAGTACTTC; cdr3_aa: CASRIAGGASYEQYF; v_call: TRBV19; clone_size: once; d_call: TRBD1; j_call: TRBJ2-7
cdr3_nt: TGTGCCAGCAGCTTCTTCATCAGGGACTATGGCTACACCTTC; cdr3_aa: CASSFFIRDYGYTF; v_call: TRBV7-2; clone_size: NA; d_call: NA; j_call: TRBJ1-2
cdr3_nt: TGTGCCAGCTCTAATAAGGAGGACACTGAAGCTTTCTTT; cdr3_aa: CASSNKEDTEAFF; v_call: TRBV18; clone_size: once; d_call: NA; j_call: TRBJ1-1
cdr3_nt: TGCAGCGTCACCGGGACAGGGGCCTACGAGCAGTACTTC; cdr3_aa: CSVTGTGAYEQYF; v_call: TRBV29-1; clone_size: NA; d_call: TRBD1; j_call: TRBJ2-7
cdr3_nt: TGTGCCAGCAGTGCCCTTCTAGCCAAAAACATTCAGTACTTC; cdr3_aa: CASSALLAKNIQYF; v_call: TRBV2; clone_size: NA; d_call: NA; j_call: TRBJ2-4
cdr3_nt: TGTGCCAGCAGCCAGGGAGAGGTTGACGGGGAGCTGTTTTTT; cdr3_aa: CASSQGEVDGELFF; v_call: TRBV3-1/TRBV3-2; clone_size: NA; d_call: NA; j_call: TRBJ2-2
cdr3_nt: TGTGCCAGCAGCTCGGCTAGCGGGAGCCTGTACTTC; cdr3_aa: CASSSASGSLYF; v_call: TRBV11-2; clone_size: few; d_call: TRBD2; j_call: TRBJ2-7
cdr3_nt: TGTGCTAGTGGTTCTAACTCCGGGGAACCTGTCGGAGGATACTTC; cdr3_aa: CASGSNSGEPVGGYF; v_call: TRBV12-5; clone_size: few; d_call: NA; j_call: TRBJ2-7
cdr3_nt: TGCGCCAGCAGCAGGACAGGGGGCGATACCACTGAAGCTTTCTTT; cdr3_aa: CASSRTGGDTTEAFF; v_call: TRBV5-1; clone_size: NA; d_call: TRBD1; j_call: TRBJ1-1
cdr3_nt: TGTGCCAGGGGGCGGCGGGAGCTGTTTTTT; cdr3_aa: CARGRRELFF; v_call: TRBV21-1; clone_size: NA; d_call: NA; j_call: TRBJ2-2
cdr3_nt: TGTGCCAGCTCACCTCCGGGACAGGGGCACTATGGCTACACCTTC; cdr3_aa: CASSPPGQGHYGYTF; v_call: TRBV18; clone_size: few; d_call: TRBD1; j_call: TRBJ1-2
cdr3_nt: TGCGCCAGCAGCCAAGATCCCTGGACTAGTGGCCAAGAGACCCAGTACTTC; cdr3_aa: CASSQDPWTSGQETQYF; v_call: TRBV4-1; clone_size: NA; d_call: TRBD2; j_call: TRBJ2-5
cdr3_nt: TGTGCCAGCACCTCACAGGGGGGTGGAACCGGGGAGCTGTTTTTT; cdr3_aa: CASTSQGGGTGELFF; v_call: TRBV7-6; clone_size: NA; d_call: TRBD1; j_call: TRBJ2-2
cdr3_nt: TGTGCCAGCTCACCACTGGGGACAGTATCGAACACTGAAGCTTTCTTT; cdr3_aa: CASSPLGTVSNTEAFF; v_call: TRBV18; clone_size: few; d_call: TRBD1; j_call: TRBJ1-1
cdr3_nt: TGTGCCAGCAAGGGGACAGGTGAAAAACTGTTTTTT; cdr3_aa: CASKGTGEKLFF; v_call: TRBV6-5; clone_size: once; d_call: TRBD1; j_call: TRBJ1-4
cdr3_nt: TGCAGCGTTCCCGGGTCGTCTGAGCAGTTCTTC; cdr3_aa: CSVPGSSEQFF; v_call: TRBV29-1; clone_size: many; d_call: NA; j_call: TRBJ2-1
cdr3_nt: TGTGCCAGCAGTTACTCTGCTAGCGGGAGGGCCATGGATACGCAGTATTTT; cdr3_aa: CASSYSASGRAMDTQYF; v_call: TRBV6-2/TRBV6-3; clone_size: few; d_call: TRBD2; j_call: TRBJ2-3
cdr3_nt: TGTGCCAGCAGTGAAGCAAGACAGGGGGCCGGGGGCTACACCTTC; cdr3_aa: CASSEARQGAGGYTF; v_call: TRBV6-1; clone_size: once; d_call: TRBD1; j_call: TRBJ1-2
cdr3_nt: TGTGCCAGTAGTACTCGGACAGGCTCCACGGGCTACACCTTC; cdr3_aa: CASSTRTGSTGYTF; v_call: TRBV19; clone_size: NA; d_call: TRBD1; j_call: TRBJ1-2
cdr3_nt: TGTGCCAGCAGTTACGGGCAGGGATGGATGACCGGGGAGCTGTTTTTT; cdr3_aa: CASSYGQGWMTGELFF; v_call: TRBV6-5; clone_size: NA; d_call: NA; j_call: TRBJ2-2
cdr3_nt: TGTGCCAGCAGGGACCAGGGGAGCAATCAGCCCCAGCATTTT; cdr3_aa: CASRDQGSNQPQHF; v_call: TRBV6-6; clone_size: few; d_call: NA; j_call: TRBJ1-5
cdr3_nt: TGTGCCAGCAGCGGAAGACTAGCGGGAGCGGGAAACAATGAGCAGTTCTTC; cdr3_aa: CASSGRLAGAGNNEQFF; v_call: TRBV9; clone_size: NA; d_call: TRBD2; j_call: TRBJ2-1
cdr3_nt: TGCGCCAGCAGCCCCGCGACAGGGGTGAACACTGAAGCTTTCTTT; cdr3_aa: CASSPATGVNTEAFF; v_call: TRBV5-1; clone_size: NA; d_call: TRBD1; j_call: TRBJ1-1
cdr3_nt: TGCGCCAGCAGCCCGGGACTAGCGGGACCCCTAAGAACAGATACGCAGTATTTT; cdr3_aa: CASSPGLAGPLRTDTQYF; v_call: TRBV5-1; clone_size: NA; d_call: TRBD2; j_call: TRBJ2-3
cdr3_nt: TGTGCCAGCAGCTACACAGTGTCCTACGAGCAGTACTTC; cdr3_aa: CASSYTVSYEQYF; v_call: TRBV6-5; clone_size: NA; d_call: NA; j_call: TRBJ2-7
cdr3_nt: TGTGCCAGCAGTTTGTCAGGGGCTGGAAACACCATATATTTT; cdr3_aa: CASSLSGAGNTIYF; v_call: TRBV6-5; clone_size: NA; d_call: NA; j_call: TRBJ1-3
cdr3_nt: TGTGCCAGCAGCCAGCTACTACGGATGGCTGCCAATGAGCAGTTCTTC; cdr3_aa: CASSQLLRMAANEQFF; v_call: TRBV3-1/TRBV3-2; clone_size: NA; d_call: NA; j_call: TRBJ2-1
cdr3_nt: TGTGCCAGCAGCTCAACTAGCGGAACCCCTTTTACGCAGTATTTT; cdr3_aa: CASSSTSGTPFTQYF; v_call: TRBV11-2; clone_size: NA; d_call: TRBD2; j_call: TRBJ2-3
cdr3_nt: TGTGCTAGTGGTAAGGGGGTGACGGCTGAAGCTTTCTTT; cdr3_aa: CASGKGVTAEAFF; v_call: TRBV12-5; clone_size: NA; d_call: NA; j_call: TRBJ1-1
cdr3_nt: TGTGCCAGCAGCCCAGGGGGGACAGGGGAGCAAAATGAGCAGTTCTTC; cdr3_aa: CASSPGGTGEQNEQFF; v_call: TRBV5-4; clone_size: NA; d_call: TRBD1; j_call: TRBJ2-1
cdr3_nt: TGTGCCACCAGTGATTCAGGGGAGGATACGCAGTATTTT; cdr3_aa: CATSDSGEDTQYF; v_call: TRBV24-1; clone_size: NA; d_call: NA; j_call: TRBJ2-3